This T cell receptor beta chain was recorded in a study of radiotherapy plus CTLA-4 blockade in lung cancer. The CDR3 loop spans 16 amino acids. Germline CDR1 is LNHDA and CDR2 is SQIVND (reference sequence). Trimming removed 1 base from V and 3 bases from J; junction bases left unmatched: 6. Data came from immunoSEQ multiplex PCR; TCRdb stores just in-frame clones and leaves some out. The table shows roughly 66,000 clones, with over 80% occurring only once. The chain has TRBV19 and TRBJ1-5, with 7 bases matching TRBD1. The source is a human donor with non-small cell lung cancer who had a partial response to radiotherapy plus ipilimumab. Sample: peripheral blood, taken from a patient treated with radiotherapy plus ipilimumab. As DNA, the CDR3 is TGTGCCAGTAGTATAGCCCCGACAGGGACCAATCAGCCCCAGCATTTT. As protein: CASSIAPTGTNQPQHF.